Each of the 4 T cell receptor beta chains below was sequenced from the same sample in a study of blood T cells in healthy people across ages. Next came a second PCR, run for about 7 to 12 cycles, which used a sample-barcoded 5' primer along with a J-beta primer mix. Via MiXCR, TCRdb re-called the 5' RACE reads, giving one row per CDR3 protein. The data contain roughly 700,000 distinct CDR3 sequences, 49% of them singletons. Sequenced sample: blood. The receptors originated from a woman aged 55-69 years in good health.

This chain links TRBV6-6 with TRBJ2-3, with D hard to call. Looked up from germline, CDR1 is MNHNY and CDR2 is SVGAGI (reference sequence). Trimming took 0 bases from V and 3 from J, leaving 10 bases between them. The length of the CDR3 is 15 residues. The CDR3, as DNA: TGTGCCAGCAGTTACTCGATGACTCAGACAGATACGCAGTATTTT. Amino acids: CASSYSMTQTDTQYF.

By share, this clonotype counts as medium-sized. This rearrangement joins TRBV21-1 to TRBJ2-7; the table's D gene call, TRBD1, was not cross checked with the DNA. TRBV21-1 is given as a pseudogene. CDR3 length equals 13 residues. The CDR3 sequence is CASSKDRGDEQYF. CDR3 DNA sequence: TGTGCCAGCAGCAAAGACAGGGGTGACGAGCAGTACTTC.

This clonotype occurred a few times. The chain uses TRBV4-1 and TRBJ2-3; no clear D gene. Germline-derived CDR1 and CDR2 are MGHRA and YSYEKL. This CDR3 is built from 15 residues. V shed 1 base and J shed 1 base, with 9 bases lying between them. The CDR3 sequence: CASSQGPGRTDTQYF. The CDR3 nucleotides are TGCGCCAGCAGCCAAGGGCCGGGCCGCACAGATACGCAGTATTTT.

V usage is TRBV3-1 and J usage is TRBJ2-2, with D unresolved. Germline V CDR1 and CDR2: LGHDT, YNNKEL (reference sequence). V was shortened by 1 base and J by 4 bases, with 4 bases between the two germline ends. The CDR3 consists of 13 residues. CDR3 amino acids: CASSQVFTGELFF. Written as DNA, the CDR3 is TGTGCCAGCAGCCAAGTATTCACCGGGGAGCTGTTTTTT.